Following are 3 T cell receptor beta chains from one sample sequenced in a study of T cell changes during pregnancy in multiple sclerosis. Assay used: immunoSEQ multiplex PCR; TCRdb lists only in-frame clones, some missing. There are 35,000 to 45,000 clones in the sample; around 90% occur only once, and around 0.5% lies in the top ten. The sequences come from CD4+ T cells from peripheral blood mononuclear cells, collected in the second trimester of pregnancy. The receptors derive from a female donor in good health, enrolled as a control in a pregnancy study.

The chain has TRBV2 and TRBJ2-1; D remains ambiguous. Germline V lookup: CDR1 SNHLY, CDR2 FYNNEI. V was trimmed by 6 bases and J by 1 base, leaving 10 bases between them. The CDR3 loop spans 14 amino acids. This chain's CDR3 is CASRLRDSYNEQFF. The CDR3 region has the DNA TGTGCCAGCAGGCTCCGAGATTCCTACAATGAGCAGTTCTTC.

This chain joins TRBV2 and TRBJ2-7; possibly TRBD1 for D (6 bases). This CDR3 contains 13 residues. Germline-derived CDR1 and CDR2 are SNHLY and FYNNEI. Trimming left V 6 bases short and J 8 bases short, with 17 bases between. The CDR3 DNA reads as TGTGCCAGCAGAGCCGGACAGTTCCCAAAGCAGTACTTC. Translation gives CASRAGQFPKQYF.

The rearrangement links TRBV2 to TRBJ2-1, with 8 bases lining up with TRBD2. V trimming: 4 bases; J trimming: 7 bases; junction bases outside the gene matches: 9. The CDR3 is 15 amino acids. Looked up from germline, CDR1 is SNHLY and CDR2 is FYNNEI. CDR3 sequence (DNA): TGTGCCAGCAGTGGGTCCGGGGGGGTATCGAATGAGCAGTTCTTC. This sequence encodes CASSGSGGVSNEQFF.